This TCR beta chain was recovered during a study of siplizumab effects on memory and regulatory T cells. Only in-frame clones appear in the TCRdb table, and some are missing; sequencing was by immunoSEQ multiplex PCR. The data contain fewer than 120,000 clones, just under 95% of them singletons. Germline V gene sequence: CDR1 LNHDA, CDR2 SQIVND (reference sequence). V was clipped by 5 bases and J by 0 bases; unmatched bases: 8. There are 18 residues in the CDR3. The receptor's source is a human donor in good health. The chain couples TRBV19 to TRBJ1-5; TRBD1 matches at 12 bases. The sequencing input was CD4+ T cells sorted from blood. The CDR3 sequence is CASSPGTGGPYSNQPQHF. Here the CDR3 DNA reads TGTGCCAGTAGTCCCGGGACAGGGGGCCCTTATAGCAATCAGCCCCAGCATTTT.